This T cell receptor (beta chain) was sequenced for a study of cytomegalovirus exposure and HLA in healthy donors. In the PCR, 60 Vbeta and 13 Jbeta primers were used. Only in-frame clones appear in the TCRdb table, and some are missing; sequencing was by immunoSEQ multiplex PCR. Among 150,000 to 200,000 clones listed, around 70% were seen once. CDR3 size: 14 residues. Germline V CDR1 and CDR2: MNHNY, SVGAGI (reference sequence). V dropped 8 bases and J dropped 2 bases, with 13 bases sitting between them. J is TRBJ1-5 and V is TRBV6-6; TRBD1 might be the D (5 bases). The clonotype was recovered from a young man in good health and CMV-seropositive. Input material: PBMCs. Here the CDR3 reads CASSEGLGNQPQHF. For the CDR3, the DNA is TGTGCCAGCTCGGAGGGGTTGGGCAATCAGCCCCAGCATTTT.